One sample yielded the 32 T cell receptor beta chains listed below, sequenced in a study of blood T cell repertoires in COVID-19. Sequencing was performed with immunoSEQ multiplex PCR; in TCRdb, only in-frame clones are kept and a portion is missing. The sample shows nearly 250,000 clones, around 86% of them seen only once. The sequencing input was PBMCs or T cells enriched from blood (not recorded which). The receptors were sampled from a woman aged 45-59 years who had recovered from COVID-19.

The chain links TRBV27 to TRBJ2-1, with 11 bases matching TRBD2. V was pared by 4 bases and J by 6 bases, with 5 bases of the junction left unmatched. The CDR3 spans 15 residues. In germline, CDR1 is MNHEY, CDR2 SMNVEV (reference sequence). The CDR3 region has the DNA TGTGCCAGCAGTTCCATCGGACTAGCGGGCAATGAGCAGTTCTTC. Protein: CASSSIGLAGNEQFF.

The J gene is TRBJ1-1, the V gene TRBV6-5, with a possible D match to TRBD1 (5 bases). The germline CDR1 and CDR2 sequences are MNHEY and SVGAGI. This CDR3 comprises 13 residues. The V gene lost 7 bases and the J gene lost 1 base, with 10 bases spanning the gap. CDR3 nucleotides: TGTGCCAGCAAACAGGAGAGGAACACTGAAGCTTTCTTT. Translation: CASKQERNTEAFF.

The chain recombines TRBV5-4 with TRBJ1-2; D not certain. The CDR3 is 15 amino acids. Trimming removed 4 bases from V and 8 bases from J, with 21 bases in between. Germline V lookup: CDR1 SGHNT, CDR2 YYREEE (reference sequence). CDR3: CASSDGLVVIDGYTF. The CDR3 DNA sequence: TGTGCCAGCAGCGACGGACTTGTGGTCATAGACGGCTACACCTTC.

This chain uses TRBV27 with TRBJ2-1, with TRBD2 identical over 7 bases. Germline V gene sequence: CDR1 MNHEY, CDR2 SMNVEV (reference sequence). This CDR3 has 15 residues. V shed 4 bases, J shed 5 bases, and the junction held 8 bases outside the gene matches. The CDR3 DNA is TGTGCCAGCAGTTGGGGGGGGGTTGTCCACAATGAGCAGTTCTTC. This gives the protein CASSWGGVVHNEQFF.

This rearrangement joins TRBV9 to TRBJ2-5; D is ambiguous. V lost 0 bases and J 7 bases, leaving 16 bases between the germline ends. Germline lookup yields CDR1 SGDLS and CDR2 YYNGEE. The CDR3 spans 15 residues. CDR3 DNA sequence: TGTGCCAGCAGCGTAGGCGATAGTATTCGCGGGACCCAGTACTTC. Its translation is CASSVGDSIRGTQYF.

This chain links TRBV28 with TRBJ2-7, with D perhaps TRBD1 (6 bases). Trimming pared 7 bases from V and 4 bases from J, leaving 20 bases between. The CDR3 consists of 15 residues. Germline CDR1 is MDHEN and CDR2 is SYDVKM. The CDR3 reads CASTFAGVVRYEQYF. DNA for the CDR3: TGTGCCAGCACCTTCGCAGGGGTGGTTCGGTACGAGCAGTACTTC.

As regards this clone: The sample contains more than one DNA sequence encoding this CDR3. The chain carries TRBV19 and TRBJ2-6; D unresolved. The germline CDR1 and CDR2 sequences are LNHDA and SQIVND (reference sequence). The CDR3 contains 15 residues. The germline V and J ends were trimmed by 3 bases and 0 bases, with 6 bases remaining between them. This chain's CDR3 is CASSISSSGANVLTF. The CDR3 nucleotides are TGTGCCAGTAGTATCTCCTCCTCTGGGGCCAACGTCCTGACTTTC.

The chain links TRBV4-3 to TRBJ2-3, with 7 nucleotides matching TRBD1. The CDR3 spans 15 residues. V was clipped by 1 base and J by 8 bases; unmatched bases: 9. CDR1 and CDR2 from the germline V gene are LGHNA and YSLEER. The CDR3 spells CASSQAGQRRSTQYF. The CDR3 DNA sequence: TGCGCCAGCAGCCAAGCGGGACAGAGACGAAGTACGCAGTATTTT.

In DNA, the CDR3 is TGTGCCAGCAGTCTCCGGCAGGGCCTGAAGAACACTGAAGCTTTCTTT. It yields the protein CASSLRQGLKNTEAFF. The chain is built from TRBV28 and TRBJ1-1; the D gene is possibly TRBD1 (5 bases). The V gene lost 5 bases and the J gene lost 1 base, with 17 bases spanning the gap. This CDR3 is 16 amino acids long. Germline CDR1 reads MDHEN; CDR2 reads SYDVKM.

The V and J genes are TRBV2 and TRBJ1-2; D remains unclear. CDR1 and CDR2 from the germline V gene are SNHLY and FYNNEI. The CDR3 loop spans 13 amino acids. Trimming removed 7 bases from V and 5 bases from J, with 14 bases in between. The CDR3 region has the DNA TGTGCCAGCACCTCGGGTGCGGGTTATGGCTACACCTTC. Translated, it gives CASTSGAGYGYTF.

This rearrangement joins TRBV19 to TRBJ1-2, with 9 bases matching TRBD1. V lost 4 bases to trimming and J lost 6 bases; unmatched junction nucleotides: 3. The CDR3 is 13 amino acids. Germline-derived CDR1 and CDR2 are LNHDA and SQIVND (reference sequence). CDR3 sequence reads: CASSTTGGDGYTF. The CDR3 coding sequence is TGTGCCAGTAGTACAACAGGGGGCGATGGCTACACCTTC.

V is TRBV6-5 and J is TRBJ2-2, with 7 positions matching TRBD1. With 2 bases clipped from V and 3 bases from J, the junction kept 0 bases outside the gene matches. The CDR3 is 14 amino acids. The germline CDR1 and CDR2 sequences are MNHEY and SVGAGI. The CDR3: CASSYGTDTGELFF. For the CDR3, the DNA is TGTGCCAGCAGTTACGGGACAGACACCGGGGAGCTGTTTTTT.

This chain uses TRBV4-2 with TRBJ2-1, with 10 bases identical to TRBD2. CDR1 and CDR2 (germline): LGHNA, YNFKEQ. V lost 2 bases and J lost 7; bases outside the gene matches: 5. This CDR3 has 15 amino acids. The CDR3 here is CASSQLAGDLNEQFF. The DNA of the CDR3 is TGTGCCAGCAGCCAACTAGCGGGAGATCTGAATGAGCAGTTCTTC.

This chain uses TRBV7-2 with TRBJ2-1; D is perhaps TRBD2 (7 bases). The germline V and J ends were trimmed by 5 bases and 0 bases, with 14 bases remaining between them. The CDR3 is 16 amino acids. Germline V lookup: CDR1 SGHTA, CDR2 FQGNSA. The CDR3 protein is CASSRGALSSYNEQFF. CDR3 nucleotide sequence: TGTGCCAGCAGCCGGGGGGCCTTAAGCTCCTACAATGAGCAGTTCTTC.

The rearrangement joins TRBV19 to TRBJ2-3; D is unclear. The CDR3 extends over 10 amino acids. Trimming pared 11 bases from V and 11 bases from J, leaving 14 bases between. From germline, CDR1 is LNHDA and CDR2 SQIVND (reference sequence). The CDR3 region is CARGRRGQYF. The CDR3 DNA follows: TGTGCCCGAGGCCGCCGAGGGCAGTATTTT.

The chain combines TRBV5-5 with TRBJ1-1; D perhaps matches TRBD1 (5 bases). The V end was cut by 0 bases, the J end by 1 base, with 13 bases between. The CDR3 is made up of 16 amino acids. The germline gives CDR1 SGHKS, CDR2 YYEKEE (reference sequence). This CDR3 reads CASSLASNTGNTEAFF. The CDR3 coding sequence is TGTGCCAGCAGCTTGGCGTCGAATACAGGGAACACTGAAGCTTTCTTT.

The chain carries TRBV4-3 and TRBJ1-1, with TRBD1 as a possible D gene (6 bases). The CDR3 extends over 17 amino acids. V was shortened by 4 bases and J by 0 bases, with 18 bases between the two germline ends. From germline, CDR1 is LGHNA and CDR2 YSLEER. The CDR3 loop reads CASSRDILSLMNTEAFF. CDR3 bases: TGCGCCAGCAGCCGGGACATCCTCTCGTTAATGAACACTGAAGCTTTCTTT.

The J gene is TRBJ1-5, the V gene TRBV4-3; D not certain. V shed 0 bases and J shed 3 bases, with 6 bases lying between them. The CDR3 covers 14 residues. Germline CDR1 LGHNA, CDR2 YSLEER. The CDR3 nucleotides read TGCGCCAGCAGCCAAGACAGGTTCAATCAGCCCCAGCATTTT. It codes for CASSQDRFNQPQHF.

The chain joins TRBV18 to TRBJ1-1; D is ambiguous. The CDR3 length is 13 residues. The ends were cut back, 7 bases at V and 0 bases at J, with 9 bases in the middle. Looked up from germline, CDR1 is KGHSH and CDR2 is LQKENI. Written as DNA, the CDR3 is TGTGCCAGCTTGGAAACTATGAACACTGAAGCTTTCTTT. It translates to CASLETMNTEAFF.

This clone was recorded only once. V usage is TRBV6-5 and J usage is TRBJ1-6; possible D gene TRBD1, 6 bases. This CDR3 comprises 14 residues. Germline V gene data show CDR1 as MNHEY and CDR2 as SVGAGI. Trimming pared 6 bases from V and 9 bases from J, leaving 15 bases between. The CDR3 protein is CASSGGGRGSPLHF. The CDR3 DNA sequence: TGTGCCAGCAGCGGGGGGGGGCGAGGTTCACCCCTCCACTTT.

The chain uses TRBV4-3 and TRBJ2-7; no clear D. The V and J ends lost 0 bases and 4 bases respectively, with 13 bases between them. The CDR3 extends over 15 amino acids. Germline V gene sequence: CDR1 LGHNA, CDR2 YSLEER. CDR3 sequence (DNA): TGCGCCAGCAGCCAAGATCGGTCTGCATCTTACGAGCAGTACTTC. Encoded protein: CASSQDRSASYEQYF.

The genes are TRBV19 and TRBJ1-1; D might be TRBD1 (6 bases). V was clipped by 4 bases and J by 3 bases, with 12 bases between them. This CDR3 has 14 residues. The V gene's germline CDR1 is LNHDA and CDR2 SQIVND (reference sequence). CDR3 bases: TGTGCCAGTAGTAGAGAGGGGGGGGACACTGAAGCTTTCTTT. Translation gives CASSREGGDTEAFF. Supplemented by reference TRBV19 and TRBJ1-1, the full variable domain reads DGGITQSPKYLFRKEGQNVTLSCEQNLNHDAMYWYRQDPGQGLRLIYYSQIVNDFQKGDIAEGYSVSREKKESFPLTVTSAQKNPTAFYLCASSREGGDTEAFFGQGTRLTVV.

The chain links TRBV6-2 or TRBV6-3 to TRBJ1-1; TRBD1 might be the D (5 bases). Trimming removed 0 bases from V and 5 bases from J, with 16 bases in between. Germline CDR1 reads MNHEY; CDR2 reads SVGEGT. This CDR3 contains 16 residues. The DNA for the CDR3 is TGTGCCAGCAGTTACTCCGGTCGGCGCGGGGGAACTGAAGCTTTCTTT. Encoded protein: CASSYSGRRGGTEAFF.

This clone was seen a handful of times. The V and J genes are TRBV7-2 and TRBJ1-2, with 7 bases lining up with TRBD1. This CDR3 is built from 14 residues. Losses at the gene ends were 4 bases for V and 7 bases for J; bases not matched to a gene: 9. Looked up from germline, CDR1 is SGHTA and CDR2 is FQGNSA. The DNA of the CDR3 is TGTGCCAGCAGCTCGGGGACAGCGGATCGTGGCTACACCTTC. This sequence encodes CASSSGTADRGYTF.

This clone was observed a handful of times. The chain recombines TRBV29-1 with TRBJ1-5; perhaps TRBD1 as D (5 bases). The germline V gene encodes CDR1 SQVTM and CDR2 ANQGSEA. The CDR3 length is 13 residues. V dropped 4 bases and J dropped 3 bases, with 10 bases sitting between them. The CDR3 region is CSVGDRLNQPQHF. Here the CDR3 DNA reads TGCAGCGTTGGCGACAGACTCAATCAGCCCCAGCATTTT. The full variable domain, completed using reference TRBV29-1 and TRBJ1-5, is SAVISQKPSRDICQRGTSLTIQCQVDSQVTMMFWYRQQPGQSLTLIATANQGSEATYESGFVIDKFPISRPNLTFSTLTVSNMSPEDSSIYLCSVGDRLNQPQHFGDGTRLSIL.

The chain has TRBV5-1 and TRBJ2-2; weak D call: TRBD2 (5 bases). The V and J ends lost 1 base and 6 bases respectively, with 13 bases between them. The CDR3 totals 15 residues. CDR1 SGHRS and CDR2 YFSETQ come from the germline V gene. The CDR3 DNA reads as TGCGCCAGCAGCTTGCAACAGTTGAGGGCCGGGGAGCTGTTTTTT. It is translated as CASSLQQLRAGELFF.

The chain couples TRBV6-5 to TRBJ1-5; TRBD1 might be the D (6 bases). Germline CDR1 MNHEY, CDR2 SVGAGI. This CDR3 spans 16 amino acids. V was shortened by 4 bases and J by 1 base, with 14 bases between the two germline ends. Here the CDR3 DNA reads TGTGCCAGCAGTTCCCTCAGGGGCGACAGCAATCAGCCCCAGCATTTT. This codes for CASSSLRGDSNQPQHF.

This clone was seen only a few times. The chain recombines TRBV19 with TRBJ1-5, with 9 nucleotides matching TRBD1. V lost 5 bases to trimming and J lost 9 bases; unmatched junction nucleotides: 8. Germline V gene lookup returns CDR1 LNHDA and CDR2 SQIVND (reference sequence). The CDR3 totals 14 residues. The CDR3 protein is CASSSKGQGTPQHF. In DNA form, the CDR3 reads TGTGCCAGTAGTTCAAAGGGACAGGGTACGCCCCAGCATTTT.

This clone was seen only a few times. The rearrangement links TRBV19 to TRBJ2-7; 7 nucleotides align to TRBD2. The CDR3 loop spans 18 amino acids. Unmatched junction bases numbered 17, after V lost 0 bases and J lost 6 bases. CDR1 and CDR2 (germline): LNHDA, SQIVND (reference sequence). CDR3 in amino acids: CASSIEGPREFDSVEQYF. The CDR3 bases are TGTGCCAGTAGTATAGAGGGTCCGCGGGAGTTCGACTCCGTCGAGCAGTACTTC.

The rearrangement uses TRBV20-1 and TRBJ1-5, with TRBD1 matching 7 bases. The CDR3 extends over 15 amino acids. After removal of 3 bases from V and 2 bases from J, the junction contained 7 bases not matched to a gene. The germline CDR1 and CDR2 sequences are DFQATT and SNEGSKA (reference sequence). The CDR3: CSASRGLSGNQPQHF. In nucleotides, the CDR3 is TGCAGTGCTAGTAGGGGGCTCTCTGGCAATCAGCCCCAGCATTTT.

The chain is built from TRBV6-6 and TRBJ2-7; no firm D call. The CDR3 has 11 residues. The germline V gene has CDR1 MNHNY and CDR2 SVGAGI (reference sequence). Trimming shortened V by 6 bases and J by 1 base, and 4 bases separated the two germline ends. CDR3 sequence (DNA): TGTGCCAGCAGCCCATCCTACGAGCAGTACTTC. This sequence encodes CASSPSYEQYF.

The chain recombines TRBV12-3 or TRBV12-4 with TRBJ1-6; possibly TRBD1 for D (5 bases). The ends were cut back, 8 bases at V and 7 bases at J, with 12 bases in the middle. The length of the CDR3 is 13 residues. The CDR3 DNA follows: TGTGCCAGCTCGGGGGTGGGGAATTCACCCCTCCACTTT. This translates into CASSGVGNSPLHF.